The clone carrying this T cell receptor beta chain was seen at least ten times. The antigen remains undetermined. V was pared by 7 bases and J by 9 bases, with 11 bases of the junction left unmatched. The CDR3 totals 16 residues. Germline values: CDR1 MNHNS, CDR2 SASEGT. This sample is drawn from a study of T cells in Graves' hyperthyroidism and ophthalmopathy. Whole-study results and caveats: The majority of expanded thyroid clonotypes above 0.001 also appeared in blood.

At least 3 on the Clinical Activity Score was recorded for ophthalmopathy patients, who also had NOSPECS grade at least 4 and duration under 3 months. The study left out patients who had uncontrolled infection, other autoimmune disease, pregnancy or lactation. Clinical symptoms, serum thyroxine, TRAb, thyroid ultrasound and orbital computed tomography established diagnosis. RNA transcripts gave rise to amplified TCR beta CDR3 regions. RT-PCR in the first round (using the HTBI primer set) targeted the TCR CDR3. TCRdb reprocessed the multiplex PCR reads with MiXCR, giving one entry per CDR3 protein. The sample consists of around 290,000 distinct CDR3 sequences, over 15% of them appearing once.

The receptor's source is a woman aged 55 to 70 with Graves' ophthalmopathy. Sequencing used blood. The chain carries TRBV6-1 and TRBJ2-1; 14 bases are a match to TRBD2. The CDR3 is CASTRGTSGSVVEQFF. CDR3 bases: TGTGCCAGCACCAGAGGGACTAGCGGGAGTGTGGTTGAGCAGTTCTTC.